Shown below are 12 T cell receptor beta chains from a single sample sequenced in a study of CD4 and CD8 cells across lung adenocarcinoma regions. TCRdb redid the calling of the PCR reads with MiXCR, one entry per CDR3 protein. The sample records about 5,100 distinct CDR3 sequences, roughly 56% being singletons. Sequences were obtained from CD4+ T cells from the center of a lung tumor. The receptor source for this set is a male donor with lung adenocarcinoma. The CD4 and CD8 labels of this study may be unreliable.

This clonotype is labeled large (0.1 to 1%). CDR3 DNA: TGTGCCAGCAACGAAGACAGGGCCTCTGAAGCTTTCTTT. Translation gives CASNEDRASEAFF. The chain joins TRBV6-1 to TRBJ1-1, with 7 bases fitting TRBD1. After removal of 7 bases from V and 6 bases from J, the junction contained 8 bases not matched to a gene. Germline CDR1 is MNHNS and CDR2 is SASEGT. The CDR3 contains 13 residues.

As regards this clonotype: This sequence may be a read error, since a much larger clone differs from it by one base. V usage is TRBV6-1 and J usage is TRBJ2-7; the D call may be TRBD1 or TRBD2 (5 bases each). The germline V gene encodes CDR1 MNHNS and CDR2 SASEGT. V lost 3 bases, J lost 4 bases, and 16 bases lay in between. This CDR3 region has 15 residues. CDR3 in amino acids: CASSDAGIGAYEQYF. For the CDR3, the DNA is TGTGCCAGCAGTGACGCCGGGATAGGGGCGTACGAGCAGTACTTC.

Comment on this clonotype: Sequence at one end of the junction differs from germline and may be a read error. J is TRBJ2-1 and V is TRBV6-1; D is perhaps TRBD2 (6 bases). The CDR3 has 16 amino acids. The germline V gene has CDR1 MNHNS and CDR2 SASEGT. CDR3 loop: CASSELGGGPTNAQFF. CDR3 in DNA: TGTGCCAGCAGTGAACTGGGGGGTGGGCCGACAAATGCGCAGTTCTTT.

The chain links TRBV5-1 to TRBJ2-3; D possibly matches TRBD1 or TRBD2 (5 bases each). Germline V lookup: CDR1 SGHRS, CDR2 YFSETQ. The CDR3 contains 12 residues. V lost 6 bases and J 12 bases, leaving 17 bases between the germline ends. CDR3: CASKRDQETQYF. CDR3 DNA: TGCGCCAGCAAACGGGACCAAGAGACCCAGTATTTT. Complete variable domain (other parts from reference TRBV5-1 and TRBJ2-3): KAGVTQTPRYLIKTRGQQVTLSCSPISGHRSVSWYQQTPGQGLQFLFEYFSETQRNKGNFPGRFSGRQFSNSRSEMNVSTLELGDSALYLCASKRDQETQYFGPGTRLTVL.

In regard to this clonotype: At one end, the junction sequence differs from germline, possibly due to a read error. The gene calls are TRBV7-7 and TRBJ2-1; 11 nucleotides agree with TRBD2. The germline gives CDR1 SSHAT, CDR2 FNYEAQ (reference sequence). This CDR3 has 15 residues. CDR3 loop: CASSLTSGGGNEQFF. The CDR3 coding sequence is TGTGCTAGCAGCTTAACTAGCGGGGGAGGGAATGAGCAGTTCTTC.

J is TRBJ2-3 and V is TRBV6-5; maybe TRBD2 (5 bases). The V end was cut by 2 bases, the J end by 4 bases, with 13 bases between. Looked up from germline, CDR1 is MNHEY and CDR2 is SVGAGI. The CDR3 extends over 15 amino acids. The CDR3: CASSYRASNADTQYF. The CDR3 DNA follows: TGTGCCAGCAGTTACCGGGCTAGCAATGCAGATACGCAGTATTTT.

This rearrangement joins TRBV7-9 to TRBJ2-5, with 9 nucleotides matching TRBD1. The end of the DNA is better explained by TRBJ2-7, so the J call may be wrong. The germline V gene encodes CDR1 SEHNR and CDR2 FQNEAQ (reference sequence). CDR3 size: 14 residues. The CDR3 here is CASSWTGVSYEQYF. The CDR3 nucleotides are TGTGCCAGCAGCTGGACAGGGGTGTCCTACGAGCAGTACTTC.

The V and J genes are TRBV7-2 and TRBJ2-1; D is possibly TRBD2 (6 bases). Trimming cost V 6 bases and J 1 base, with 13 bases left between them. Germline lookup yields CDR1 SGHTA and CDR2 FQGNSA. The CDR3 totals 15 residues. Here the CDR3 reads CASRTTGTSYNEQFF. CDR3 nucleotide sequence: TGTGCCAGCAGAACAACCGGGACTTCCTACAATGAGCAGTTCTTC.

The chain carries TRBV4-1 and TRBJ2-7, with 9 positions matching TRBD2. Germline lookup yields CDR1 MGHRA and CDR2 YSYEKL. Trimming removed 7 bases from V and 3 bases from J; junction bases left unmatched: 16. This CDR3 comprises 17 residues. CDR3 sequence (DNA): TGCGCCAGCAACCAGCCTACCGGGACTAGCAACTTCTACGAGCAGTACTTC. Translation: CASNQPTGTSNFYEQYF.

This clonotype was observed a single time. The CDR3 reads CASSEEPGAGTYNEQFF. The CDR3 nucleotides read TGTGCCAGCAGTGAAGAGCCGGGAGCCGGAACCTACAATGAGCAGTTCTTC. V usage is TRBV6-1 and J usage is TRBJ2-1, with D perhaps TRBD2 (6 bases). V was pared by 1 base and J by 2 bases, with 15 bases between. The CDR3 runs to 17 residues. Germline-derived CDR1 and CDR2 are MNHNS and SASEGT.

CDR3 sequence (DNA): TGTGCCAGCAGTTATGGAGAGACCCAGTACTTC. Amino acids: CASSYGETQYF. The chain is built from TRBV6-5 and TRBJ2-5; D remains ambiguous. The V gene's germline CDR1 is MNHEY and CDR2 SVGAGI. This CDR3 comprises 11 residues. V gave up 3 bases and J gave up 4 bases, with 3 bases separating them.

This clonotype is classed as large. This chain uses TRBV6-5 with TRBJ2-1; a possible D gene is TRBD2 (6 bases). The CDR3 contains 17 residues. The V gene lost 4 bases and the J gene lost 10 bases, with 26 bases spanning the gap. Germline V CDR1 and CDR2: MNHEY, SVGAGI. CDR3 region: CASSWRPPLASVGEQFF. The CDR3 bases are TGTGCCAGCAGTTGGCGGCCACCTCTAGCGTCTGTCGGCGAGCAGTTCTTC.